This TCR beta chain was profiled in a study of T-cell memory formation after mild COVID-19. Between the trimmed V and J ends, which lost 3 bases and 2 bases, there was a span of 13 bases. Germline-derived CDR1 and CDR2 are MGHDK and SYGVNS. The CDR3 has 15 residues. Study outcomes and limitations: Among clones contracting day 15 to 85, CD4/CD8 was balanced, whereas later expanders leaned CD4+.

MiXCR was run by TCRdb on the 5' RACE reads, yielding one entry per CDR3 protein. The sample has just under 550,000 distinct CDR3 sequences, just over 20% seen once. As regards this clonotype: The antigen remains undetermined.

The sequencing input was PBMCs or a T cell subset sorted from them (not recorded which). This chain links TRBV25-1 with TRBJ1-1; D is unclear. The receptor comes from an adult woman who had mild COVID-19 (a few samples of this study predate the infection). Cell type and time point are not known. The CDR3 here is CASSDPMAGNTEAFF. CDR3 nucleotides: TGTGCCAGCAGTGATCCCATGGCCGGAAACACTGAAGCTTTCTTT.